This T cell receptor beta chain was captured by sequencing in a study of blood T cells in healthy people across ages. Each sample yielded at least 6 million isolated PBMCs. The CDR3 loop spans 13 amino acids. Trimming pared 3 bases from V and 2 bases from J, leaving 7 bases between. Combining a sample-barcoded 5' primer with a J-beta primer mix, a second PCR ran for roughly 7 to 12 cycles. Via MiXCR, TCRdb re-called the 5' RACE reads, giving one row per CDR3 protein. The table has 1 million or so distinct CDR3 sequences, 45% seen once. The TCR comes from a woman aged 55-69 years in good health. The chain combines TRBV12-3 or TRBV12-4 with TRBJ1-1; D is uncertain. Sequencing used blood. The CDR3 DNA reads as TGTGCCAGCAGTTTTGACCAAAACACTGAAGCTTTCTTT. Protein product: CASSFDQNTEAFF.